The table lists the clone carrying this T cell receptor beta chain with a few counts. The sample is drawn from a study of regulatory T cells in long-lasting Graves disease. Library construction for TCR beta used iRepertoire HTBI primers and Arm-PCR of CDR3 regions. In TCRdb, the multiplex PCR reads were re-called with MiXCR into one record per CDR3 protein. The repertoire has roughly 400,000 distinct CDR3 sequences, over 20% of them found once; the top ten carry approximately 15%. CDR1 SGHTA and CDR2 FQGNSA come from the germline V gene. The CDR3 totals 16 residues. Trimming removed 1 base from V and 9 bases from J, with 21 bases in between. As for time point: persistent/refractory GD, antithyroid drugs over 5 years with positive TRAb. PBMC-derived RNA was used for the TCR library. Patients were enrolled at an endocrinology department in Xi'an, China.

The genes are TRBV7-2 and TRBJ1-1; tentatively, D is TRBD1 (5 bases). The sequence derives from a female donor with Graves disease. The starting material was peripheral blood mononuclear cells (PBMCs), obtained when the disease was refractory, from a patient treated with antithyroid drugs. The CDR3 protein is CASSLEQSGLEEKAFF. The CDR3 DNA reads as TGTGCCAGCAGCTTAGAGCAATCAGGGCTCGAGGAAAAAGCTTTCTTT.